This T cell receptor (beta chain) was recorded in a study of PD-1 blockade in mismatch repair-deficient tumors. Background on the study: All were previously treated, progressing patients with approximately 12 mismatch repair-deficient cancer types.

This clone was observed a few times. TCRdb keeps only in-frame clones here, not all; method: immunoSEQ multiplex PCR. Of roughly 15,000 clones listed, about 86% are singletons. The CDR3 is made up of 14 amino acids. Trimming shortened V by 5 bases and J by 3 bases, and 15 bases separated the two germline ends. Germline V lookup: CDR1 SGHRS, CDR2 YFSETQ. The material was PBMCs, obtained 4 weeks after starting pembrolizumab. The rearrangement joins TRBV5-1 to TRBJ2-7, with TRBD1 as a possible D gene (7 bases). This TCR was sampled from an adult with mismatch repair-deficient cancer. The CDR3 DNA reads as TGCGCCAGCAGTACCCAGGGGGGACACTACGAGCAGTACTTC. This encodes CASSTQGGHYEQYF.